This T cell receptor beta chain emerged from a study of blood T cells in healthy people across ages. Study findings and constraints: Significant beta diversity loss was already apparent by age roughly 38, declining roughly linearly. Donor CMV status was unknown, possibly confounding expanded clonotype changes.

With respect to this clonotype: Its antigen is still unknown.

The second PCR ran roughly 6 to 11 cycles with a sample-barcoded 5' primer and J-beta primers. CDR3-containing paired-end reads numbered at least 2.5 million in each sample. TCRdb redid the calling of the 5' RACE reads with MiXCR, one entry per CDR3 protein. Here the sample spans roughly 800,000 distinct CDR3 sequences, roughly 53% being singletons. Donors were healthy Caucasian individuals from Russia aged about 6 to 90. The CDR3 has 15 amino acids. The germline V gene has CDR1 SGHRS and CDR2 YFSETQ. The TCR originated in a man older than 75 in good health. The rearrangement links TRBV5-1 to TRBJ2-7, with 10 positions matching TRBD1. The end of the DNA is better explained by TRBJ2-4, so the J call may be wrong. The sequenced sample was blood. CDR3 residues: CASSATGTGVNIQYF. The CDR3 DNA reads TGCGCCAGCAGCGCCACCGGGACAGGGGTCAACATTCAGTACTTC.